This is a list of T cell receptor beta chains from one sample in a study of OX40 agonist ivuxolimab in advanced cancers. Only in-frame clones appear in the TCRdb table, and some are missing; sequencing was by immunoSEQ multiplex PCR. The repertoire holds about 150,000 clones, with under 95% as singletons. The sample consisted of CD4+ or CD8+ T cells sorted from blood, taken in a trial of the OX40 agonist ivuxolimab. The receptors were sampled from an adult with an advanced solid tumor such as melanoma, head and neck, liver or kidney cancer. CDR3s include the opening cysteine and the closing phenylalanine or tryptophan. Fields, in order: J gene, V gene, clone size, D gene, CDR3 protein, CDR3 DNA. A D gene is named only where the DNA matches it firmly. Some rows have no size entry. The others give once, few or many, or a class for an expanded clone.

TRBJ2-7 | TRBV6-6 | - | TRBD1 | CASRKDRLYEQYF | TGTGCCAGCAGAAAGGACAGGCTCTACGAGCAGTACTTC
TRBJ1-2 | TRBV4-3 | - | - | CASSRNRGNGYTF | TGCGCCAGCAGCCGAAACCGGGGCAATGGCTACACCTTC
TRBJ1-2 | TRBV5-1 | - | - | CASSLSAVFGGRDGYTF | TGCGCCAGCAGCTTGTCTGCTGTGTTTGGGGGAAGGGATGGCTACACCTTC
TRBJ1-3 | TRBV7-2 | - | - | CASSKHQGTSGNTIYF | TGTGCCAGCAGCAAACACCAAGGGACATCTGGAAACACCATATATTTT
TRBJ2-5 | TRBV19 | - | - | CATARLPSVQETQYF | TGTGCCACGGCGAGGTTGCCATCTGTGCAAGAGACCCAGTACTTC
TRBJ2-5 | TRBV12-5 | - | - | CASAQGGTQETQYF | TGTGCTAGTGCGCAAGGGGGTACCCAAGAGACCCAGTACTTC
TRBJ1-2 | TRBV5-1 | few | - | CASSLRDNYGYTF | TGCGCCAGCAGCTTGAGGGATAACTATGGCTACACCTTC
TRBJ2-1 | TRBV6-5 | - | TRBD1 | CASSYSRTGGGNEQFF | TGTGCCAGCAGTTACTCCCGGACAGGGGGGGGAAATGAGCAGTTCTTC
TRBJ2-3 | TRBV7-6 | - | TRBD2 | CASSSQGGSGGRRDTQYF | TGTGCCAGCAGCTCCCAGGGGGGTAGCGGGGGGCGTAGAGATACGCAGTATTTT
TRBJ1-1 | TRBV20-1 | - | - | CSLSGDTEAFF | TGCAGCCTCTCAGGGGACACTGAAGCTTTCTTT
TRBJ2-5 | TRBV27 | - | - | CASSPAGIQETQYF | TGTGCCAGCAGTCCGGCGGGGATCCAAGAGACCCAGTACTTC
TRBJ1-5 | TRBV6-6 | - | TRBD1 | CASSKDRVPQPQHF | TGTGCCAGCAGCAAAGACAGGGTGCCTCAGCCCCAGCATTTT
TRBJ2-7 | TRBV4-3 | - | TRBD2 | CASSQGAESGAGEQYF | TGCGCCAGCAGCCAAGGGGCAGAAAGCGGGGCCGGTGAGCAGTACTTC
TRBJ1-1 | TRBV7-8 | once | - | CASSPTDPNRNTEAFF | TGTGCCAGCAGCCCCACCGATCCAAATCGGAACACTGAAGCTTTCTTT
TRBJ1-3 | TRBV7-2 | - | - | CASSLGAGNTIYF | TGTGCCAGCAGCCTAGGGGCGGGAAACACCATATATTTT
TRBJ1-2 | TRBV6-5 | - | - | CASSYSSGLTGNGYTF | TGTGCCAGCAGTTACTCGAGCGGACTTACAGGGAATGGCTACACCTTC
TRBJ2-7 | TRBV5-5 | - | TRBD1 | CASSLGTGGYYEQYF | TGTGCCAGCAGCCTCGGGACAGGGGGGTACTACGAGCAGTACTTC
TRBJ1-3 | TRBV18 | once | - | CASSPLRTVDKGKNTIYF | TGTGCCAGCTCACCTTTACGAACAGTAGACAAGGGGAAAAACACCATATATTTT
TRBJ2-2 | TRBV7-3 | - | - | CASSPGTQTGELFF | TGTGCCAGCAGCCCCGGGACACAAACCGGGGAGCTGTTTTTT
TRBJ1-1 | TRBV5-3 | - | - | CARSLGYPLREAFF | TGTGCCAGAAGCTTGGGCTACCCCTTAAGGGAAGCTTTCTTT
TRBJ2-1 | TRBV27 | - | - | CASSLSWIPAPAYEQFF | TGTGCCAGCAGTTTATCGTGGATACCTGCCCCCGCCTATGAGCAGTTCTTC
TRBJ2-5 | TRBV2 | - | - | CASGLRGTGIRGTQYF | TGTGCCAGCGGCCTAAGGGGGACTGGCATCCGCGGGACCCAGTACTTC
TRBJ2-1 | TRBV5-6 | - | TRBD2 | CASSFRGQREGGLNEQFF | TGTGCCAGCAGCTTTAGAGGACAGCGGGAGGGAGGGCTCAATGAGCAGTTCTTC
TRBJ1-3 | TRBV7-9 | - | - | CASSLARPDTIYF | TGTGCCAGCAGCTTAGCGCGACCCGACACCATATATTTT
TRBJ2-7 | TRBV29-1 | - | TRBD1 | CSVAGPGGFNIYEQYF | TGCAGCGTTGCTGGGCCAGGGGGCTTCAATATCTACGAGCAGTACTTC
TRBJ1-4 | TRBV5-4 | - | - | CASSRTQGHGEKLFF | TGTGCCAGCAGCCGGACCCAGGGTCACGGGGAAAAACTGTTTTTT
TRBJ1-4 | TRBV10-3 | - | - | CAISESIATNEKLFF | TGTGCCATCAGTGAGTCGATAGCAACTAATGAAAAACTGTTTTTT
TRBJ1-2 | TRBV7-6 | - | - | CASSLGGAATYGYTF | TGTGCCAGCAGCTTAGGCGGGGCCGCTACCTATGGCTACACCTTC